The next 32 T cell receptor beta chains were all read from a single sample in a study of post-analysis software for immune sequencing data. Study conclusions and caveats: Roughly five TRBV segments appeared more often in patients than in controls, and TRBV5-6, TRBV5-1 and TRBV20-1 were among these.

These receptors' antigens are unknown. Built from TCR beta cDNA, the libraries had unique molecular identifiers in them. A single record per CDR3 protein comes from TCRdb applying MiXCR to the PCR reads. There are hundreds of thousands of distinct CDR3 sequences in the sample; approximately 59% occur only once, and about 11% lies in the top ten. Sequenced input: blood. These receptors were collected from a girl aged 2-10 years with multiple sclerosis.

This clonotype has a handful of counts. CDR3 residues: CSVRTGMYNEQFF. CDR3 sequence (DNA): TGCAGCGTTAGAACCGGGATGTACAATGAGCAGTTCTTC. The J gene is TRBJ2-1, the V gene TRBV29-1; weak D call: TRBD2 (5 bases). V dropped 5 bases and J dropped 4 bases, with 12 bases sitting between them. The CDR3 covers 13 residues. Per germline, CDR1 SQVTM and CDR2 ANQGSEA.

This chain uses TRBV28 with TRBJ2-1; possible D gene TRBD1, 6 bases. Trimming removed 7 bases at V and 9 bases at J, with 22 bases between. The germline CDR1 and CDR2 sequences are MDHEN and SYDVKM. The CDR3 runs to 15 residues. Here the CDR3 DNA reads TGTGCCAGCACCCTCCAGCCAGGGGCCCAAGGTGAGCAGTTCTTC. Translating it yields CASTLQPGAQGEQFF.

This clonotype turned up a few times. The chain recombines TRBV29-1 with TRBJ1-2; D might be TRBD1 (5 bases). The CDR3 has 13 amino acids. Germline CDR1 SQVTM, CDR2 ANQGSEA. V lost 3 bases and J 2 bases, leaving 10 bases between the germline ends. CDR3: CSVDTGANYGYTF. CDR3 sequence (DNA): TGCAGCGTTGACACTGGGGCCAACTATGGCTACACCTTC. Looking up the rest from reference TRBV29-1 and TRBJ1-2 gives the full variable domain: SAVISQKPSRDICQRGTSLTIQCQVDSQVTMMFWYRQQPGQSLTLIATANQGSEATYESGFVIDKFPISRPNLTFSTLTVSNMSPEDSSIYLCSVDTGANYGYTFGSGTRLTVV.

V usage is TRBV6-6 and J usage is TRBJ1-5; 9 nucleotides agree with TRBD1. Trimming at V came to 2 bases and at J to 2 bases, leaving 4 bases not matched to a gene. In germline, CDR1 is MNHNY, CDR2 SVGAGI (reference sequence). The CDR3 consists of 16 residues. The CDR3 sequence: CASSYRGQGRNQPQHF. DNA for the CDR3: TGTGCCAGCAGTTACCGTGGACAGGGGCGCAATCAGCCCCAGCATTTT.

This clonotype was observed a handful of times. The chain uses TRBV27 and TRBJ2-1; 9 bases are shared with TRBD2. Trimming took 4 bases from V and 4 from J; bases not matched to a gene: 8. CDR1 is MNHEY, CDR2 SMNVEV, per germline (reference sequence). The CDR3 is 16 amino acids. CDR3 region: CASSSLAGVTYNEQFF. CDR3 in DNA: TGTGCCAGCAGTTCATTAGCGGGAGTAACGTACAATGAGCAGTTCTTC.

V usage is TRBV6-2 or TRBV6-3 and J usage is TRBJ1-2; unclear D gene. This CDR3 comprises 12 residues. Per the germline V gene, CDR1 is MNHEY and CDR2 is SVGEGT. V was clipped by 6 bases and J by 7 bases, with 12 bases between them. The DNA for the CDR3 is TGTGCCAGCAGGCAAAATCGGTTTGGCTACACCTTC. Its translation: CASRQNRFGYTF.

The V gene is TRBV6-1, the J gene TRBJ1-1; 7 bases align to TRBD1. The CDR3 runs to 16 residues. V shed 3 bases and J 4 bases; nucleotides not matched to a gene: 11. CDR1 is MNHNS, CDR2 SASEGT, per germline. Written as DNA, the CDR3 is TGTGCCAGCAGTGATTTCCGTTGGGCAGGGGGCACTGAAGCTTTCTTT. The encoded protein is CASSDFRWAGGTEAFF.

The chain combines TRBV5-1 with TRBJ2-3; the match to TRBD1 covers 8 bases. Germline V lookup: CDR1 SGHRS, CDR2 YFSETQ. V lost 4 bases to trimming and J lost 1 base; unmatched junction nucleotides: 5. This CDR3 spans 15 amino acids. This CDR3 reads CASSVGQEGTDTQYF. The CDR3 DNA sequence: TGCGCCAGCAGCGTGGGACAGGAAGGCACAGATACGCAGTATTTT.

In this sample, this clonotype turned up once. The chain employs TRBV5-1 and TRBJ2-1; D unresolved. Germline V lookup: CDR1 SGHRS, CDR2 YFSETQ. V lost 0 bases to trimming and J lost 4 bases, with 20 bases between them. This CDR3 has 18 residues. CDR3 sequence: CASSLGMVFGVQYNEQFF. Written as DNA, the CDR3 is TGCGCCAGCAGCTTGGGAATGGTCTTTGGAGTACAGTACAATGAGCAGTTCTTC.

The V and J genes are TRBV11-1 and TRBJ2-3, with 11 nucleotides matching TRBD1. The germline CDR1 and CDR2 sequences are SGHAT and FQDESV (reference sequence). J gave up 3 bases and V 5 bases, and 10 bases lay outside the gene matches. This CDR3 region has 17 residues. The CDR3 protein is CASSPWTGGASTDTQYF. CDR3 nucleotide sequence: TGTGCCAGCAGCCCTTGGACAGGGGGCGCAAGTACAGATACGCAGTATTTT.

This clonotype was found a few times. The chain links TRBV5-1 to TRBJ1-1; the D gene is possibly TRBD1 (5 bases). This CDR3 comprises 13 residues. With 0 bases removed from V and 10 bases from J, the gap between germline ends came to 13 bases. Germline CDR1 reads SGHRS; CDR2 reads YFSETQ. The CDR3 bases are TGCGCCAGCAGCTTGGTGGGGCAGCCGGTAGCTTTCTTT. Encoded protein: CASSLVGQPVAFF.

The rearrangement joins TRBV12-3 or TRBV12-4 to TRBJ1-2, with 8 bases that match TRBD1. With V trimmed by 6 bases and J by 4 bases, 7 bases remained unmatched. There are 14 residues in the CDR3. CDR3 in amino acids: CASSRGQESYGYTF. The DNA for the CDR3 is TGTGCCAGCAGCCGGGGACAGGAATCCTATGGCTACACCTTC.

A few counts support this clonotype. The rearrangement joins TRBV25-1 to TRBJ2-3; a possible D gene is TRBD1 (6 bases). The germline CDR1 and CDR2 sequences are MGHDK and SYGVNS. The CDR3 spans 13 residues. The CDR3 DNA reads TGTGCTGTCCGACAGGATTCCACAGATACGCAGTATTTT. Encoded protein: CAVRQDSTDTQYF.

V and J are TRBV20-1 and TRBJ1-2; TRBD1 agrees at 10 bases. V shed 0 bases, J shed 4 bases, and the junction held 11 bases outside the gene matches. The germline V gene encodes CDR1 DFQATT and CDR2 SNEGSKA (reference sequence). There are 17 residues in the CDR3. The CDR3 DNA reads TGCAGTGCTAGAGACACGGACGAAGGACAGGGGGGCTATGGCTACACCTTC. Translated, it gives CSARDTDEGQGGYGYTF.

J is TRBJ2-7 and V is TRBV6-1, with D unresolved. The CDR3 runs to 14 residues. The V and J ends lost 1 base and 3 bases respectively, with 10 bases between them. The germline gives CDR1 MNHNS, CDR2 SASEGT. CDR3 amino acids: CASSEGGGSYEQYF. The CDR3 coding sequence is TGTGCCAGCAGTGAAGGAGGCGGAAGCTACGAGCAGTACTTC.

This clonotype was detected only a few times. This chain uses TRBV5-5 with TRBJ2-5; 8 bases agree with TRBD1. CDR3 length: 14 amino acids. Trimming removed 4 bases from V and 0 bases from J; junction bases left unmatched: 2. Germline V lookup: CDR1 SGHKS, CDR2 YYEKEE (reference sequence). The CDR3 DNA is TGTGCCAGCAGCCGACAGGGGTACCAAGAGACCCAGTACTTC. Its translation is CASSRQGYQETQYF.

The chain combines TRBV20-1 with TRBJ2-1; 9 positions match TRBD1. Germline V gene lookup returns CDR1 DFQATT and CDR2 SNEGSKA (reference sequence). The CDR3 has 15 residues. Trimming took 2 bases from V and 4 from J; bases not matched to a gene: 6. The chain's CDR3 is CSARPGTGPYNEQFF. Written as DNA, the CDR3 is TGCAGTGCTAGACCCGGGACAGGGCCGTACAATGAGCAGTTCTTC.

The chain is built from TRBV12-3 or TRBV12-4 and TRBJ2-7; 14 bases line up with TRBD2. V lost 4 bases, J lost 7 bases, and 6 bases stayed unmatched. The CDR3 runs 15 residues. This CDR3 reads CASSSTSGRADEQYF. DNA for the CDR3: TGTGCCAGCAGTTCGACTAGCGGGAGGGCGGATGAGCAGTACTTC.

The chain combines TRBV5-1 with TRBJ2-3, with 10 bases that match TRBD2. The CDR3 loop spans 16 amino acids. V was clipped by 0 bases and J by 5 bases; unmatched bases: 6. The germline CDR1 and CDR2 sequences are SGHRS and YFSETQ. In DNA form, the CDR3 reads TGCGCCAGCAGCTTGGAAGCGGGGGGGCCGGGAGATACGCAGTATTTT. Translating it yields CASSLEAGGPGDTQYF.

The V gene is TRBV5-1, the J gene TRBJ2-1; D unclear. The CDR3 sequence is 14 residues long. Per the germline V gene, CDR1 is SGHRS and CDR2 is YFSETQ. The V end was cut by 6 bases, the J end by 6 bases, with 16 bases between. The CDR3 DNA reads TGCGCCAGCACTGTAACAGAAGCTCTCAATGAGCAGTTCTTC. Translated, it gives CASTVTEALNEQFF.

The CDR3 bases are TGTGCCAGCAGCCAATTGGGCGGGGGAGAGACCCAGTACTTC. Translated: CASSQLGGGETQYF. This chain joins TRBV3-1 and TRBJ2-5; 7 positions match TRBD2. The V and J ends lost 2 bases and 4 bases, in that order; junction bases with no gene match: 4. The CDR3 sequence is 14 residues long. Germline CDR1 is LGHDT and CDR2 is YNNKEL (reference sequence).

The table lists this clonotype with a few counts. The chain recombines TRBV12-3 or TRBV12-4 with TRBJ1-2; the match to TRBD1 covers 7 bases. V lost 5 bases, J lost 8 bases, and 17 bases stayed unmatched. The CDR3 length is 16 residues. The CDR3 spells CASSPRQGILLRGYTF. CDR3 bases: TGTGCCAGCAGTCCCCGACAGGGAATACTTCTTAGAGGCTACACCTTC.

The chain joins TRBV3-1 to TRBJ2-7, with 11 bases identical to TRBD2. Germline V gene lookup returns CDR1 LGHDT and CDR2 YNNKEL (reference sequence). The CDR3 has 16 amino acids. The V and J ends lost 5 bases and 1 base, in that order; junction bases with no gene match: 7. For the CDR3, the DNA is TGTGCCAGCAGCTCCTATCCTAGCGGGAGGTCCTACGAGCAGTACTTC. Amino acid sequence: CASSSYPSGRSYEQYF.

The CDR3 sequence is CASSLIGGAAYNEQFF. The CDR3 nucleotides are TGTGCCAGCAGCTTAATTGGCGGGGCGGCCTACAATGAGCAGTTCTTC. The chain combines TRBV7-6 with TRBJ2-1; possibly TRBD2 for D (6 bases). Germline V gene lookup returns CDR1 SGHVS and CDR2 FNYEAQ. Trimming took 2 bases from V and 2 from J, leaving 13 bases between them. CDR3 length: 16 residues.

This chain joins TRBV7-2 and TRBJ2-4, with TRBD1 matching over 9 bases. Germline V lookup: CDR1 SGHTA, CDR2 FQGNSA. Unmatched junction bases numbered 4, after V lost 3 bases and J lost 7 bases. This CDR3 comprises 14 residues. The CDR3 here is CASSLGQGTNIQYF. For the CDR3, the DNA is TGTGCCAGCAGCTTGGGACAGGGTACGAACATTCAGTACTTC.

The genes are TRBV4-3 and TRBJ2-6; the D is unclear. Looked up from germline, CDR1 is LGHNA and CDR2 is YSLEER. The CDR3 has 16 residues. With 0 bases removed from V and 4 bases from J, the gap between germline ends came to 10 bases. The chain's CDR3 is CASSQDRPSGANVLTF. The DNA for the CDR3 is TGCGCCAGCAGCCAAGATCGTCCCTCCGGGGCCAACGTCCTGACTTTC.

This clonotype was detected only a few times. The chain links TRBV6-1 to TRBJ2-7, with D perhaps given as TRBD1 or TRBD2 (5 bases each). The V and J ends lost 6 bases and 4 bases respectively, with 19 bases between them. The CDR3 is 15 amino acids. Germline V gene lookup returns CDR1 MNHNS and CDR2 SASEGT. The CDR3 protein is CASSELGDGGYEQYF. The CDR3 DNA follows: TGTGCCAGCAGCGAGTTGGGAGATGGGGGTTACGAGCAGTACTTC.

This clonotype occurred a few times. The chain employs TRBV12-3 or TRBV12-4 and TRBJ2-3; perhaps TRBD2 as D (6 bases). Trimming stripped 7 bases from V and 3 bases from J, with 20 bases between. The CDR3 covers 16 residues. CDR3 DNA sequence: TGTGCCAGCACCCACGCGTGGGGGGAGGTTACAGATACGCAGTATTTT. Translated: CASTHAWGEVTDTQYF.

The genes are TRBV7-9 and TRBJ2-1; D not certain. The V end lost 5 bases, the J end lost 4 bases, and 18 bases lay between the germline ends. Germline V gene lookup returns CDR1 SEHNR and CDR2 FQNEAQ (reference sequence). The CDR3 is 16 amino acids. The CDR3 DNA reads TGTGCCAGCAGCCCCCCGAGGATAGGGTCTTACAATGAGCAGTTCTTC. Translating it yields CASSPPRIGSYNEQFF.

This chain joins TRBV6-1 and TRBJ2-5; D remains unclear. The CDR3 has 11 amino acids. CDR1 is MNHNS, CDR2 SASEGT, per germline. V was clipped by 7 bases and J by 5 bases, with 8 bases between them. CDR3 sequence: CASKLIETQYF. In nucleotides, the CDR3 is TGTGCCAGCAAACTAATTGAGACCCAGTACTTC.

The genes are TRBV4-1 and TRBJ2-1, with 13 bases lining up with TRBD2. Germline V gene data show CDR1 as MGHRA and CDR2 as YSYEKL. V was clipped by 5 bases and J by 3 bases; unmatched bases: 10. The CDR3 extends over 18 amino acids. CDR3 bases: TGCGCCAGCAGCGCGCGGACTAGCGGGAGAAGGGACTACAATGAGCAGTTCTTC. Amino acid sequence: CASSARTSGRRDYNEQFF.

In this sample, this clonotype turned up a few times. V and J are TRBV7-6 and TRBJ1-1; 7 bases map to TRBD1. CDR1 and CDR2 (germline): SGHVS, FNYEAQ. Trimming took 3 bases from V and 1 from J; bases not matched to a gene: 5. The CDR3 loop spans 15 amino acids. CDR3 in DNA: TGTGCCAGCAGCTTTTTGTCAGGGGGGAACACTGAAGCTTTCTTT. Translated, it gives CASSFLSGGNTEAFF.